This T cell receptor (beta chain) was sequenced for a study of blood T cell repertoires in COVID-19 (dated by TCRdb to about 2020). In terms of the full investigation: Collaborator samples came from the United States, Italy and Spain and covered acute and convalescent phases of COVID-19. Where available, HLA class I and class II types were obtained from metadata supplied by the sample provider rather than from assay-based typing. The dataset comprised deeply sampled blood TCRbeta repertoires from subjects exposed to, actively infected with, or recovered from COVID-19. A freely available public database, intended as a resource for researchers studying the immune response to SARS-CoV-2, is where the repertoires were released. The samples were drawn from the first 160 participants of the ongoing ImmuneRACE study and from more than 1,000 subjects provided by 6 global collaborators. The material from the prospective study consisted of cDNA or gDNA derived from T cells, B-cell-depleted T cells, or PBMCs. Nearly every sample came with metadata listing a de-identified subject ID, COVID-19 status, age in years and sex. The paper as a whole reports these results and caveats: The quantity of clinical and demographic metadata differed by source and by participant and was supplied without curation.

Participants in the prospective study were enrolled through a virtual design, were aged roughly 18 to 100 years, and lived in approximately 24 United States geographic areas. In the prospective study, cohorts were assigned on the basis of participant-reported clinical history obtained from a screening survey and a study questionnaire. Recovered participants in ImmuneRACE Cohort 3 were defined as having two consecutive negative NP/OP PCR tests, clearance from a healthcare professional, or resolution of symptoms. In the prospective study, whole blood, serum and a nasopharyngeal or oropharyngeal swab were collected from each participant by mobile phlebotomists. Additional blood draws and questionnaires over an approximately two-month period could optionally be provided by prospective study participants. Blood samples from the prospective study were shipped frozen or at room temperature prior to DNA extraction.

With respect to this clone: Its antigen remains unidentified. The record has no base qualities; no much larger clone is one base away.

The immunoSEQ Assay, a bias-controlled multiplex PCR, was used to amplify TCRbeta CDR3 regions from genomic DNA. The original methods were these. Nucleated cell counts per sample were estimated from amplification of reference gene primers within the assay. To quantify the absolute abundance of each unique TCRbeta CDR3 rearrangement, sequence reads were collapsed and filtered. For each sample, productive Simpson clonality was calculated as the square root of Simpson's diversity index across productive rearrangements. TCRdb re-hosts the immuneACCESS table, in-frame sequences only. Its copies lack some clones; in the studies checked, an unresolved V gene accounts for under half of them, and the cause for the rest is not known. V and J calls and clone size come straight from that table; D and trimming were deduced from the DNA. The sample table lists hundreds of thousands of clones, 90% of them with a count of one. The ten largest make up around 2.6% of the sample.

The CDR3 contains 13 residues, cysteine and phenylalanine counted. The retained sequence is limited to the CDR3, 39 bases, with the frame set at the first base. As encoded in the germline V gene, CDR1 is SGDLS while CDR2 is YYNGEE. Cut back by 3 bases and 0 bases, the V and J ends lie 6 bases apart. The specimen sequenced was PBMCs or T cells enriched from blood (not recorded which). This TCR was recovered from a man in his sixties who had recovered from COVID-19. The receptor chain draws on TRBV9 and TRBJ1-1, with no confidently assigned D gene. The nucleotides are TGTGCCAGCAGCGGAGGGTTGAACACTGAAGCTTTCTTT. Its product reads: CASSGGLNTEAFF.